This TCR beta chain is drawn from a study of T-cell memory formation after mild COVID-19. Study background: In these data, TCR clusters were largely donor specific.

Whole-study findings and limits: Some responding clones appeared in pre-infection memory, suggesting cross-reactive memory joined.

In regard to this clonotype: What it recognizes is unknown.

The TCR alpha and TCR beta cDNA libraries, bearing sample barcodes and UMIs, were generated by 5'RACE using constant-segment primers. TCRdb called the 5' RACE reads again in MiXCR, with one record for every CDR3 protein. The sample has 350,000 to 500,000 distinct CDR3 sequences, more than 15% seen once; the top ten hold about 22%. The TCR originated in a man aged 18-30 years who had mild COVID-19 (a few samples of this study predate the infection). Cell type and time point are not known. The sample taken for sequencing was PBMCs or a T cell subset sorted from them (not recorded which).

CDR3 DNA sequence: TGCAGCGTTTGGGACAAACGGGAGCAGTACTTC. Translation gives CSVWDKREQYF. The chain carries TRBV29-1 and TRBJ2-7, with D maybe TRBD1 (6 bases). Germline values: CDR1 SQVTM, CDR2 ANQGSEA. Between the trimmed V and J ends, which lost 5 bases and 7 bases, there was a span of 12 bases. CDR3 length: 11 residues.